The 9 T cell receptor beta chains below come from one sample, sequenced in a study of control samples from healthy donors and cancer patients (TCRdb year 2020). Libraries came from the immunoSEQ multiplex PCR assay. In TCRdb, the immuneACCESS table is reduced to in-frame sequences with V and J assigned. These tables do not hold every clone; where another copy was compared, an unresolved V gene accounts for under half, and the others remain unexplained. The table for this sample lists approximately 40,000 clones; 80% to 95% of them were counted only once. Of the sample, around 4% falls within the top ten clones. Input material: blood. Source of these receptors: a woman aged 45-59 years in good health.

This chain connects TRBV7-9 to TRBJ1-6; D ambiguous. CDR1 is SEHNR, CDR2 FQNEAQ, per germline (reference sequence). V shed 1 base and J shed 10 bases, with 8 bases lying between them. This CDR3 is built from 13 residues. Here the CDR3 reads CASSLVMVSPLHF. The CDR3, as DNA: TGTGCCAGCAGCTTAGTTATGGTATCACCCCTCCACTTT.

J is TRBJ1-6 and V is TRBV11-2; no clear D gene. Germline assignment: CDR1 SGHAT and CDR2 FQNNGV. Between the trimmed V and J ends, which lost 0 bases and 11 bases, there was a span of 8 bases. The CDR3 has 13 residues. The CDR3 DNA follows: TGTGCCAGCAGCTTAGAGGAGCGGACACCCCTCCACTTT. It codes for CASSLEERTPLHF. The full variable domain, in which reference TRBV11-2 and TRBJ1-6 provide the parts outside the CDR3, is EAGVAQSPRYKIIEKRQSVAFWCNPISGHATLYWYQQILGQGPKLLIQFQNNGVVDDSQLPKDRFSAERLKGVDSTLKIQPAKLEDSAVYLCASSLEERTPLHFGNGTRLTVT.

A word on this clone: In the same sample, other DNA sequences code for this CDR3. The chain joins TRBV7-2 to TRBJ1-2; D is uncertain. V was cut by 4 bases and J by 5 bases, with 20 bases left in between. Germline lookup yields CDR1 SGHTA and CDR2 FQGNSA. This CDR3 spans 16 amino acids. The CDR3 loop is CASSSTRNSKIYGYTF. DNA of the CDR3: TGTGCCAGCAGCTCCACTCGCAACAGTAAAATTTATGGCTACACCTTC.

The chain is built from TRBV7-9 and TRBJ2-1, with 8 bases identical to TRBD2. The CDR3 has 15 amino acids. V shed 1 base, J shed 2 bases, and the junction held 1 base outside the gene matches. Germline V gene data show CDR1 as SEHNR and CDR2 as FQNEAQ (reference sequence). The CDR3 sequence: CASSLGAGAYNEQFF. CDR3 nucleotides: TGTGCCAGCAGCTTAGGAGCGGGGGCCTACAATGAGCAGTTCTTC. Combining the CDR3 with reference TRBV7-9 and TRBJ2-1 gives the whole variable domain DTGVSQNPRHKITKRGQNVTFRCDPISEHNRLYWYRQTLGQGPEFLTYFQNEAQLEKSRLLSDRFSAERPKGSFSTLEIQRTEQGDSAMYLCASSLGAGAYNEQFFGPGTRLTVL.

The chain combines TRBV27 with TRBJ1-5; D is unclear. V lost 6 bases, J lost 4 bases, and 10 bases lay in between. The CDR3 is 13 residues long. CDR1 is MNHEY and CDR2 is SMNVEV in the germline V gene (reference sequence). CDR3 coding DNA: TGTGCCAGCAGCTGGTCGGCAAATCAGCCCCAGCATTTT. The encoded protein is CASSWSANQPQHF.

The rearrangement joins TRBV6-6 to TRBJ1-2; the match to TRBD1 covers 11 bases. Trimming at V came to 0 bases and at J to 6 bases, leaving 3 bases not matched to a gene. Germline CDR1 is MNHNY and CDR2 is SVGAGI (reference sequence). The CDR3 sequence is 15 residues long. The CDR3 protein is CASSYSGQGVDGYTF. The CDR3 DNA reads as TGTGCCAGCAGTTACTCGGGACAGGGGGTGGATGGCTACACCTTC.

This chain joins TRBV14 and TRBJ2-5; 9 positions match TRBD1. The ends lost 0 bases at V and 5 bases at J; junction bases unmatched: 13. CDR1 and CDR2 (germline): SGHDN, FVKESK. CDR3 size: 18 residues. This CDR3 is CASSQETGRTGVQETQYF. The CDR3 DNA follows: TGTGCCAGCAGCCAAGAGACGGGTCGGACAGGGGTGCAGGAGACCCAGTACTTC.

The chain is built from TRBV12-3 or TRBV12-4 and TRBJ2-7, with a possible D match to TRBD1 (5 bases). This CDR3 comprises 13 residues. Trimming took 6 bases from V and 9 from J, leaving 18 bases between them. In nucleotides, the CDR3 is TGTGCCAGCAGCTTTAGGTTCTGGCAGGGGCAGTACTTC. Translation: CASSFRFWQGQYF.

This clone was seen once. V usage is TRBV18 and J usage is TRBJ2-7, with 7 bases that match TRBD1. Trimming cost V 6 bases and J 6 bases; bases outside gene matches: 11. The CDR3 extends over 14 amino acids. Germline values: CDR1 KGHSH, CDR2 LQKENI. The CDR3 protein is CASSPGQGVGEQYF. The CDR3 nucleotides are TGTGCCAGCTCCCCGGGCCAGGGGGTGGGCGAGCAGTACTTC.